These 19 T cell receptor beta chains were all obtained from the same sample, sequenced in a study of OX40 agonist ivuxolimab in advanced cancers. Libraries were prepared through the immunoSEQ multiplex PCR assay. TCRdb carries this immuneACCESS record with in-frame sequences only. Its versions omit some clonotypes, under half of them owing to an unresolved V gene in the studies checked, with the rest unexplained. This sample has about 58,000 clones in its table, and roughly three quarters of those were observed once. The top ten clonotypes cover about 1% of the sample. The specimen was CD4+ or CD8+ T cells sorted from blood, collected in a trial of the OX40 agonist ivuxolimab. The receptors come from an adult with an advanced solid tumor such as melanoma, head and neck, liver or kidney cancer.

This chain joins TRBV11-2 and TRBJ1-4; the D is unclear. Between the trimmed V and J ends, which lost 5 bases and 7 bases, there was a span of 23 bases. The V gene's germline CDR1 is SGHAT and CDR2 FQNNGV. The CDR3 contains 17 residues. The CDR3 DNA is TGTGCCAGCAGCATCCCATTGAATCAGGAGGTGAGTGAAAAACTGTTTTTT. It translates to CASSIPLNQEVSEKLFF.

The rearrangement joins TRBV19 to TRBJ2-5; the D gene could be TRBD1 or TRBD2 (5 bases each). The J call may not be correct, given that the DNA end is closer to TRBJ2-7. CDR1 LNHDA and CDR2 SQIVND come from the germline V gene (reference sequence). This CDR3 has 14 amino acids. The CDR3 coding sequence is TGTGCCAGTAGAGATAACCGGGGCCCCTACGAGCAGTACTTC. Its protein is CASRDNRGPYEQYF.

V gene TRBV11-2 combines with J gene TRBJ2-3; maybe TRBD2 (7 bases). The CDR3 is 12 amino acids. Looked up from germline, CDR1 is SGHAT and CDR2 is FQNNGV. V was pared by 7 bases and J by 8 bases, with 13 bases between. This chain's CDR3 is CASTQGGATQYF. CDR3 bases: TGTGCCAGCACCCAAGGGGGGGCTACGCAGTATTTT.

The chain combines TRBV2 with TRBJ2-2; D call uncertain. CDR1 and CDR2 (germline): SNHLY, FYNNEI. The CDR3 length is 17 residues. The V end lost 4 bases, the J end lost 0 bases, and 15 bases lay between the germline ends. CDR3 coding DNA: TGTGCCAGCAGTGGCAGACAAAAACTGACGAACACCGGGGAGCTGTTTTTT. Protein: CASSGRQKLTNTGELFF.

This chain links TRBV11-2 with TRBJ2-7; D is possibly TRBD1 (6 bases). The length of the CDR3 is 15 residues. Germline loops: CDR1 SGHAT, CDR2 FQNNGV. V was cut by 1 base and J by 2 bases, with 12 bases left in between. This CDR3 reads CASSLVQGKTYEQYF. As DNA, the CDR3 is TGTGCCAGCAGCTTAGTTCAGGGGAAAACCTACGAGCAGTACTTC.

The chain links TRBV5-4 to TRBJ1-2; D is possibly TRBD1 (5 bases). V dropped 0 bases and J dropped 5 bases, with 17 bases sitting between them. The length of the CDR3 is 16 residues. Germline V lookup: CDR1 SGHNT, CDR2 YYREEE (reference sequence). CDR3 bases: TGTGCCAGCAGCTTGGAGACCGGGACGGATTTATATGGCTACACCTTC. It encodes CASSLETGTDLYGYTF.

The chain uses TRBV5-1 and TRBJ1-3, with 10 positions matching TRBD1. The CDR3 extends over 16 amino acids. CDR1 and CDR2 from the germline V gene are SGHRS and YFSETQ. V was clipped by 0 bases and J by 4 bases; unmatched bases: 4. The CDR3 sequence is CASSLGDRGAGNTIYF. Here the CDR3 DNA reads TGCGCCAGCAGCTTGGGGGACAGGGGAGCAGGAAACACCATATATTTT.

The CDR3 loop is CASSLPAHEQYF. The CDR3 DNA reads as TGCGCCAGCAGCTTGCCAGCCCACGAGCAGTACTTC. The chain carries TRBV5-1 and TRBJ2-7, with no clear D. Trimming took off 1 base at V and 5 bases at J, with 7 bases between the two ends. The CDR3 length is 12 residues. CDR1 is SGHRS and CDR2 is YFSETQ in the germline V gene.

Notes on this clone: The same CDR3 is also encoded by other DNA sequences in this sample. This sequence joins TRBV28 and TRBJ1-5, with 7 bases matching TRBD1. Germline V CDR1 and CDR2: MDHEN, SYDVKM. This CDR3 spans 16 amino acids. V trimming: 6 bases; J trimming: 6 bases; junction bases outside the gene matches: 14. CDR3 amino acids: CASRRLRQGVVQPQHF. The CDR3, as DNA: TGTGCCAGCAGACGTCTCAGACAGGGAGTAGTTCAGCCCCAGCATTTT.

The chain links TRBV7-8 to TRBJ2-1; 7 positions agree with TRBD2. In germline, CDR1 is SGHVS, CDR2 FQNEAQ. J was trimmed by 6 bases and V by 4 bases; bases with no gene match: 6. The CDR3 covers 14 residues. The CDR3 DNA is TGTGCCAGCAGCTCGCGGTCGGGGGGCAATGAGCAGTTCTTC. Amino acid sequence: CASSSRSGGNEQFF.

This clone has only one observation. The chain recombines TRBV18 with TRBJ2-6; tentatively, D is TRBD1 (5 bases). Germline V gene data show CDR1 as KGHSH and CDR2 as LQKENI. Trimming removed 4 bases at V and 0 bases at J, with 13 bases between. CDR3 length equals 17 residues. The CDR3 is CASSRNNQGSGANVLTF. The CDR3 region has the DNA TGTGCCAGCTCACGTAATAATCAGGGCTCTGGGGCCAACGTCCTGACTTTC.

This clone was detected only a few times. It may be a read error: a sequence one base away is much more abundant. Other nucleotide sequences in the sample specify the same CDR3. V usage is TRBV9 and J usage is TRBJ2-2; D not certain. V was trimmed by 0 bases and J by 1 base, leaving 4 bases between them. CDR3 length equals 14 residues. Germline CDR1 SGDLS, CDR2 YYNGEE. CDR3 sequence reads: CASSVGLNTGELFF. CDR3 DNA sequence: TGTGCCAGCAGCGTAGGGCTGAACACCGGGGAGCTGTTTTTT.

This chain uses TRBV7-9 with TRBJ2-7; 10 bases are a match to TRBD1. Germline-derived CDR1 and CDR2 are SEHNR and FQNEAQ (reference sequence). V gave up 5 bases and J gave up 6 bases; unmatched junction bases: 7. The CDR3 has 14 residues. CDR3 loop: CASSLTGGAGEQYF. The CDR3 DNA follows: TGTGCCAGCAGCCTGACAGGGGGCGCGGGCGAGCAGTACTTC.

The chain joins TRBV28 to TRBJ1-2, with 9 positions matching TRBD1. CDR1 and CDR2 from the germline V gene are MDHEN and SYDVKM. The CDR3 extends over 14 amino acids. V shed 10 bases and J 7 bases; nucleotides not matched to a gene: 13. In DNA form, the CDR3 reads TGTGCCACCAAACCGGGACAGGGTTTTGGTGGCTACACCTTC. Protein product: CATKPGQGFGGYTF.

In DNA form, the CDR3 reads TGTGCCAGCAGCTTGGCTGACAGGGTACTAAATGGCTACACCTTC. Amino acids: CASSLADRVLNGYTF. This chain links TRBV7-9 with TRBJ1-2; 7 bases match TRBD1. CDR1 and CDR2 from the germline V gene are SEHNR and FQNEAQ (reference sequence). The trim removed 3 bases at V and 6 bases at J, leaving 10 bases unmatched. The CDR3 runs to 15 residues.

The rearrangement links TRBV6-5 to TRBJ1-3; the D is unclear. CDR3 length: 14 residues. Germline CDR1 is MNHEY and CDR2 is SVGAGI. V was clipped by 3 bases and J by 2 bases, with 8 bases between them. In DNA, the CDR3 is TGTGCCAGCAGTTATCATGGAACTGGAAACACCATATATTTT. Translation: CASSYHGTGNTIYF.

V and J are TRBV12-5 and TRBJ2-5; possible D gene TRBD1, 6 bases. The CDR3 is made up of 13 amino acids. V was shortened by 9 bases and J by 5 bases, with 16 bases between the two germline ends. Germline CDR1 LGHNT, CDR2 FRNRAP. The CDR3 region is CASAGTTLETQYF. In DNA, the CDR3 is TGTGCTAGCGCCGGGACAACTCTGGAGACCCAGTACTTC.

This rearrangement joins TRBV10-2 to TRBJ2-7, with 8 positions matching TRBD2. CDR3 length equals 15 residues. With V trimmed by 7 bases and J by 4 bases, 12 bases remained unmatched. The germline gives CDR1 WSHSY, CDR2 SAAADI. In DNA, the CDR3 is TGCGCCAGCATCGACCGTGGGCGGGGGGCATACGAGCAGTACTTC. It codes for CASIDRGRGAYEQYF.

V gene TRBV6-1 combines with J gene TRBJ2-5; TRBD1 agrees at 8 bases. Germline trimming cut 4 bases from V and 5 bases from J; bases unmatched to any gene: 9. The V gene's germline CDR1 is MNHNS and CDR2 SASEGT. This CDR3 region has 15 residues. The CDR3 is CASSGGTGDWETQYF. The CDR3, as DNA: TGTGCCAGCAGTGGCGGGACAGGAGATTGGGAGACCCAGTACTTC.